This TCR beta chain was captured in a study of T cells in Graves' hyperthyroidism and ophthalmopathy. The diagnoses drew upon clinical symptoms, serum thyroxine and TRAb, thyroid ultrasound and orbital computed tomography. Using RNA transcripts as the source, TCR beta CDR3 regions were amplified. The HTBI set primed first-round TCR CDR3 RT-PCR. TCRdb reprocessed the multiplex PCR reads with MiXCR, giving one entry per CDR3 protein. Here the sample spans roughly 380,000 distinct CDR3 sequences, roughly 13% being singletons. The V gene's germline CDR1 is LGHDT and CDR2 YNNKEL (reference sequence). The CDR3 has 16 amino acids. This clonotype occurred many times. One end of the junction does not line up with germline, which may come from a read error.

This TCR was sampled from a woman aged 18-30 years with Graves' hyperthyroidism. The chain couples TRBV3-1 to TRBJ2-1; 9 bases agree with TRBD2. Sequencing was performed on blood. The CDR3: CASSQASGNSYNKQFF. The CDR3 nucleotides are TGTGCCAGCAGCCAAGCTAGCGGGAACTCCTACAATAAGCAGTTCTTC.